Each of the 15 T cell receptor beta chains below was sequenced from the same sample in a study of PD-1 blockade in mismatch repair-deficient tumors. Measured with immunoSEQ multiplex PCR; TCRdb has only the in-frame clones, and not every one. The sample records about 34,000 clones, around 80% being singletons. Sequences were derived from PBMCs, sampled roughly 6 weeks after starting pembrolizumab. The origin of the receptors is an adult with mismatch repair-deficient cancer.

The gene calls are TRBV18 and TRBJ1-1; D unclear. CDR1 is KGHSH, CDR2 LQKENI, per germline. This CDR3 has 15 residues. V was cut by 1 base and J by 1 base, with 10 bases left in between. The CDR3 sequence is CASSPRIEKNTEAFF. CDR3 DNA sequence: TGTGCCAGCTCACCACGCATAGAAAAGAACACTGAAGCTTTCTTT. Together with reference TRBV18 and TRBJ1-1, the CDR3 gives the full variable domain: NAGVMQNPRHLVRRRGQEARLRCSPMKGHSHVYWYRQLPEEGLKFMVYLQKENIIDESGMPKERFSAEFPKEGPSILRIQQVVRGDSAAYFCASSPRIEKNTEAFFGQGTRLTVV.

This clone was counted a few times. The chain recombines TRBV19 with TRBJ1-2, with D perhaps TRBD1 (5 bases). CDR1 and CDR2 (germline): LNHDA, SQIVND (reference sequence). The CDR3 is made up of 15 amino acids. Trimming shortened V by 5 bases and J by 4 bases, and 17 bases separated the two germline ends. The CDR3 nucleotides read TGTGCCAGTAGTGGGGCATCACAGGTTGGCTATGGCTACACCTTC. Encoded protein: CASSGASQVGYGYTF.

The chain recombines TRBV10-2 with TRBJ2-4; D ambiguous. V lost 0 bases to trimming and J lost 6 bases, with 6 bases between them. The CDR3 totals 13 residues. From germline, CDR1 is WSHSY and CDR2 SAAADI. CDR3 in amino acids: CASSESESNIQYF. In DNA, the CDR3 is TGCGCCAGCAGTGAGTCAGAGTCAAACATTCAGTACTTC.

The chain has TRBV25-1 and TRBJ1-1, with TRBD1 matching over 7 bases. V was clipped by 4 bases and J by 1 base; unmatched bases: 3. Germline CDR1 reads MGHDK; CDR2 reads SYGVNS. The CDR3 is made up of 14 amino acids. The CDR3, as DNA: TGTGCCAGCAGTGGGGACAGTTGGAACACTGAAGCTTTCTTT. Its translation is CASSGDSWNTEAFF.

CDR3 sequence reads: CASSFTSNEQFF. Here the CDR3 DNA reads TGTGCCAGCAGCTTTACGAGCAATGAGCAGTTCTTC. V usage is TRBV5-5 and J usage is TRBJ2-1, with unresolved D. CDR3 length: 12 residues. Germline loops: CDR1 SGHKS, CDR2 YYEKEE (reference sequence). Trimming took off 2 bases at V and 6 bases at J, with 6 bases between the two ends.

V usage is TRBV6-5 and J usage is TRBJ2-7; D unresolved. From germline, CDR1 is MNHEY and CDR2 SVGAGI. The CDR3 consists of 14 residues. V gave up 0 bases and J gave up 4 bases, with 10 bases separating them. The CDR3 loop reads CASSYSVLTYEQYF. CDR3 sequence (DNA): TGTGCCAGCAGTTACTCGGTTTTAACATACGAGCAGTACTTC.

The chain is built from TRBV15 and TRBJ2-5; D might be TRBD2 (5 bases). CDR3 length: 14 amino acids. V was shortened by 5 bases and J by 5 bases, with 15 bases between the two germline ends. Germline lookup yields CDR1 LNHNV and CDR2 YYDKDF (reference sequence). The CDR3 DNA reads as TGTGCCACCAGCGTGGAGTCTAGCACGGAGACCCAGTACTTC. Translated: CATSVESSTETQYF.

This chain links TRBV6-4 with TRBJ1-5; D is ambiguous. In germline, CDR1 is MRHNA, CDR2 SNTAGT. The CDR3 consists of 16 residues. V shed 0 bases and J shed 0 bases, with 9 bases lying between them. The CDR3 DNA reads TGTGCCAGCAGTGACTCTAACGGGGATAGCAATCAGCCCCAGCATTTT. Protein sequence: CASSDSNGDSNQPQHF.

This chain connects TRBV5-1 to TRBJ2-3, with D uncertain. V lost 0 bases to trimming and J lost 2 bases, with 7 bases between them. This CDR3 is 14 amino acids long. Germline V gene data show CDR1 as SGHRS and CDR2 as YFSETQ. CDR3 residues: CASSLVRFTDTQYF. The CDR3 DNA follows: TGCGCCAGCAGCTTGGTACGGTTCACAGATACGCAGTATTTT.

The rearrangement links TRBV27 to TRBJ2-2; D uncertain. V lost 8 bases, J lost 3 bases, and 13 bases lay in between. Germline values: CDR1 MNHEY, CDR2 SMNVEV (reference sequence). The CDR3 has 14 amino acids. CDR3 amino acids: CASSRYLYTGELFF. CDR3 DNA sequence: TGTGCCAGCTCCCGGTATTTGTACACCGGGGAGCTGTTTTTT.

The CDR3 DNA reads TGTGCCAGCAGTAATAACAGGGGGGGAATTTCACCCCTCCACTTT. Translating it yields CASSNNRGGISPLHF. The chain has TRBV7-2 and TRBJ1-6; 8 bases map to TRBD1. V trimming: 6 bases; J trimming: 9 bases; junction bases outside the gene matches: 10. Germline CDR1 SGHTA, CDR2 FQGNSA. The CDR3 consists of 15 residues. The full variable domain, rest sourced from reference TRBV7-2 and TRBJ1-6, is GAGVSQSPSNKVTEKGKDVELRCDPISGHTALYWYRQSLGQGLEFLIYFQGNSAPDKSGLPSDRFSAERTGGSVSTLTIQRTQQEDSAVYLCASSNNRGGISPLHFGNGTRLTVT.

The chain combines TRBV5-1 with TRBJ1-2; maybe TRBD1 (5 bases). Germline values: CDR1 SGHRS, CDR2 YFSETQ. Trimming stripped 2 bases from V and 5 bases from J, with 13 bases between. The CDR3 totals 14 residues. DNA for the CDR3: TGCGCCAGCAGCTTCATGGGGCTTGGGTATGGCTACACCTTC. Translating gives CASSFMGLGYGYTF.

The chain has TRBV7-9 and TRBJ2-2; maybe TRBD1 (6 bases). The CDR3 sequence is 13 residues long. Germline assignment: CDR1 SEHNR and CDR2 FQNEAQ (reference sequence). Deletions cut 10 bases from V and 5 bases from J, with 14 bases between. CDR3 region: CAIRDIGTGELFF. For the CDR3, the DNA is TGTGCCATACGGGACATTGGGACCGGGGAGCTGTTTTTT.

The CDR3 loop reads CASSLRWAGVGETQYF. The CDR3 nucleotides read TGTGCCAGCAGCTTGAGGTGGGCGGGAGTCGGGGAGACCCAGTACTTC. This chain connects TRBV7-8 to TRBJ2-5, with 7 nucleotides matching TRBD2. The CDR3 loop spans 16 amino acids. V was clipped by 3 bases and J by 5 bases; unmatched bases: 12. CDR1 is SGHVS, CDR2 FQNEAQ, per germline.

This clone was counted only a few times. The CDR3 protein is CASSIGGLAGGRRDEQYF. The CDR3 region has the DNA TGTGCCAGTAGTATTGGCGGACTAGCGGGAGGGCGCAGGGACGAGCAGTACTTC. The rearrangement links TRBV19 to TRBJ2-7; TRBD2 aligns across 15 bases. The CDR3 sequence is 18 residues long. Germline V gene sequence: CDR1 LNHDA, CDR2 SQIVND (reference sequence). With 3 bases clipped from V and 5 bases from J, the junction kept 11 bases outside the gene matches.